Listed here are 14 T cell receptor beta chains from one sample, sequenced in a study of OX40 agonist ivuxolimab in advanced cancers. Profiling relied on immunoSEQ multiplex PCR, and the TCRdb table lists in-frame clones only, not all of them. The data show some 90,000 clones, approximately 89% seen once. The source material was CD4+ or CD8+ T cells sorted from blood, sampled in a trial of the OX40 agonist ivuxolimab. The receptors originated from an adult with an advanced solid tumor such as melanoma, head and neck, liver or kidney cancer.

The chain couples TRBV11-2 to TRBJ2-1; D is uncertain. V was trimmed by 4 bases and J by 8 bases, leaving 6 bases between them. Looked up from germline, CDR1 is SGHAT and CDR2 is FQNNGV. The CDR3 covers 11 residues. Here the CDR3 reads CASSSFHEQFF. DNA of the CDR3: TGTGCCAGCAGCTCCTTCCATGAGCAGTTCTTC.

The CDR3 spells CASRKGGLATYNEQFF. In nucleotides, the CDR3 is TGTGCCAGCAGAAAGGGAGGACTAGCGACCTACAATGAGCAGTTCTTC. The V gene is TRBV12-1, the J gene TRBJ2-1; TRBD2, the table's D call, lacks a check against the DNA. TRBV12-1 is listed as a pseudogene. The CDR3 consists of 16 residues.

CDR3 loop: CASSADRGIYGYTF. CDR3 in DNA: TGCGCCAGCAGCGCGGACAGGGGGATCTATGGCTACACCTTC. This chain links TRBV5-1 with TRBJ1-2; 10 bases are shared with TRBD1. The CDR3 loop spans 14 amino acids. Germline CDR1 and CDR2: SGHRS and YFSETQ. The ends lost 4 bases at V and 4 bases at J; junction bases unmatched: 4. Looking up the rest from reference TRBV5-1 and TRBJ1-2 gives the full variable domain: KAGVTQTPRYLIKTRGQQVTLSCSPISGHRSVSWYQQTPGQGLQFLFEYFSETQRNKGNFPGRFSGRQFSNSRSEMNVSTLELGDSALYLCASSADRGIYGYTFGSGTRLTVV.

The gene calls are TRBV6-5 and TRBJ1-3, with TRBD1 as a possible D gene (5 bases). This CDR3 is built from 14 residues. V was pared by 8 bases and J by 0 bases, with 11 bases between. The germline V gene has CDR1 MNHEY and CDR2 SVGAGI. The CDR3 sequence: CASGRQSSGNTIYF. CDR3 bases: TGTGCCAGCGGTAGACAGAGCTCTGGAAACACCATATATTTT.

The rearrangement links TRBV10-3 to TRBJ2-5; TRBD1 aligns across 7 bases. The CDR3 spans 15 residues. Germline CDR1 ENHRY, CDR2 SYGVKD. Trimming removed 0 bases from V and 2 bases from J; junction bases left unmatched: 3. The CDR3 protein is CAISESRTGQETQYF. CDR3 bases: TGTGCCATCAGTGAGTCCCGGACAGGTCAAGAGACCCAGTACTTC.

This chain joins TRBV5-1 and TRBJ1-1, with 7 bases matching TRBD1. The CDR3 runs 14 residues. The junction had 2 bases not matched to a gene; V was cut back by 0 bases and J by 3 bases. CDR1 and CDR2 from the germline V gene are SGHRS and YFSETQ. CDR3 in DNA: TGCGCCAGCAGCTTGGCCGGACAGGACACTGAAGCTTTCTTT. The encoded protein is CASSLAGQDTEAFF.

This CDR3 is CASSVAAQGEGYTF. CDR3 bases: TGTGCCAGCAGCGTAGCGGCTCAGGGCGAGGGCTACACCTTC. The chain couples TRBV9 to TRBJ1-2, with D possibly being TRBD1 (5 bases). CDR3 length: 14 amino acids. V gave up 0 bases and J gave up 8 bases, with 14 bases separating them. The V gene's germline CDR1 is SGDLS and CDR2 YYNGEE.

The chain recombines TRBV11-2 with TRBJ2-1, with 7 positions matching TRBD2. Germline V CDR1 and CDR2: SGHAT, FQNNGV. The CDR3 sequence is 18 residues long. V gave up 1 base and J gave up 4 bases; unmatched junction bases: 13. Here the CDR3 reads CASSLVAAGVFVYNEQFF. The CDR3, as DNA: TGTGCCAGCAGCTTAGTGGCCGCGGGAGTCTTCGTTTACAATGAGCAGTTCTTC.

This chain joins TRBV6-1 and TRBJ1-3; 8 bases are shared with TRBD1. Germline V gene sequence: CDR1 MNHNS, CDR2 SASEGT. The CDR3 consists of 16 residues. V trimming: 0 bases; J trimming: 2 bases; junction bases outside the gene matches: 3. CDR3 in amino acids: CASSEADREPGNTIYF. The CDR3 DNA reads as TGTGCCAGCAGTGAAGCGGACAGGGAACCTGGAAACACCATATATTTT.

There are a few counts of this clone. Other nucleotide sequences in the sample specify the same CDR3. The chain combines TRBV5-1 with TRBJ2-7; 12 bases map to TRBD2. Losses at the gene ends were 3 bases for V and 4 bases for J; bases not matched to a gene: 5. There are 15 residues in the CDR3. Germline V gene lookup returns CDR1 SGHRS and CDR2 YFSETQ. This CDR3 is CASSWTSGTIYEQYF. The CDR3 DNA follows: TGCGCCAGCAGCTGGACTAGCGGGACTATATACGAGCAGTACTTC.

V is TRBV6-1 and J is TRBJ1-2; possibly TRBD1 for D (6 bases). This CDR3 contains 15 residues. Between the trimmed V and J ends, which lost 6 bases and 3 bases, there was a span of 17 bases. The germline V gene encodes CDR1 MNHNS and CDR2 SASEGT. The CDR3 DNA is TGTGCCAGCAGGGTTGGGCAGGGGCCCTACTATGGCTACACCTTC. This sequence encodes CASRVGQGPYYGYTF.

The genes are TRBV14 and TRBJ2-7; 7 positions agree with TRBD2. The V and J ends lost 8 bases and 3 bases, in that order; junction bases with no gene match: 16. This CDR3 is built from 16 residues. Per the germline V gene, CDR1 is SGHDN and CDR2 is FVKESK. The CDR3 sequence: CASAGTTYNINYEQYV. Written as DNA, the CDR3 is TGTGCCAGCGCAGGGACTACATACAACATAAACTACGAGCAGTACGTC.

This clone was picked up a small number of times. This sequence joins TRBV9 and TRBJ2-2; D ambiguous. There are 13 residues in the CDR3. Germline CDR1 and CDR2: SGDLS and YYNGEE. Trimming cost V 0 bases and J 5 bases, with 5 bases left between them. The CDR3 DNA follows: TGTGCCAGCAGCGTAGGTGAGACCGGGGAGCTGTTTTTT. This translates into CASSVGETGELFF.

The CDR3 DNA is TGTGCCAGCAGCATGGACAGGGGTTTTATCTACGAGCAGTACTTC. The encoded protein is CASSMDRGFIYEQYF. The V call is TRBV14, the J call TRBJ2-7, with 9 nucleotides matching TRBD1. CDR1 and CDR2 from the germline V gene are SGHDN and FVKESK. V lost 5 bases, J lost 3 bases, and 8 bases stayed unmatched. There are 15 residues in the CDR3.